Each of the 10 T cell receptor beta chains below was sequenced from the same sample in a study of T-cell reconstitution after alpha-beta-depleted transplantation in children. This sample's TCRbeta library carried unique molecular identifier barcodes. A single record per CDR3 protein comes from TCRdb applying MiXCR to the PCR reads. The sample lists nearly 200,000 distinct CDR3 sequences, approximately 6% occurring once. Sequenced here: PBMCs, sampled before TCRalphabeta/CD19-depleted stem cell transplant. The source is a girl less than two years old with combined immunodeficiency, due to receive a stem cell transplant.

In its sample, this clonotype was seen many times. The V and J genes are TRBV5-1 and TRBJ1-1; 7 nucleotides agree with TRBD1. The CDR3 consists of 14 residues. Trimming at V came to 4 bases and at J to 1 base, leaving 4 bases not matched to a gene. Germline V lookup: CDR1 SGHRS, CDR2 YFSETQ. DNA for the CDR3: TGCGCCAGCAGCGGGGACAGTTCGAACACTGAAGCTTTCTTT. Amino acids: CASSGDSSNTEAFF.

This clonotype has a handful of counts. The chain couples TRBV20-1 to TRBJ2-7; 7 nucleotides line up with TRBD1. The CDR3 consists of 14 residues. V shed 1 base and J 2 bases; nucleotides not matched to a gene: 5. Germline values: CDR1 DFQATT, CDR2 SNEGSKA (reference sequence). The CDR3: CSARGGQPPYEQYF. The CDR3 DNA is TGCAGTGCTAGAGGGGGACAGCCTCCCTACGAGCAGTACTTC.

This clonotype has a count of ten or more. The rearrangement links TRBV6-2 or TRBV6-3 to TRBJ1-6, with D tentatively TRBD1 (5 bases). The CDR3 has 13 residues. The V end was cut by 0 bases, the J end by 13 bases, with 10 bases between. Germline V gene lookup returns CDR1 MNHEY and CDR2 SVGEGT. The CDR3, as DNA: TGTGCCAGCAGTTACTCTACCGGGGGGCCCCTCCACTTT. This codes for CASSYSTGGPLHF.

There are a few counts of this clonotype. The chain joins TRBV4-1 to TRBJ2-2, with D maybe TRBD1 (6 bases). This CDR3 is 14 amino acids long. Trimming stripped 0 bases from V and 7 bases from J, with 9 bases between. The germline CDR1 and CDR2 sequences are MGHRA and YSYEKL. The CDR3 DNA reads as TGCGCCAGCAGCCAAGATCTGGACAGCGGGGAGCTGTTTTTT. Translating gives CASSQDLDSGELFF.

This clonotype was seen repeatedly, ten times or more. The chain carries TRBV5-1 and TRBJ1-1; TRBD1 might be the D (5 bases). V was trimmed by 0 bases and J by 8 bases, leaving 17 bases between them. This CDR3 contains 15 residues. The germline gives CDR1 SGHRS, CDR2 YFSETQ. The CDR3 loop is CASSLEGNSWDEAFF. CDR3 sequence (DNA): TGCGCCAGCAGCTTGGAAGGAAATTCTTGGGACGAAGCTTTCTTT.

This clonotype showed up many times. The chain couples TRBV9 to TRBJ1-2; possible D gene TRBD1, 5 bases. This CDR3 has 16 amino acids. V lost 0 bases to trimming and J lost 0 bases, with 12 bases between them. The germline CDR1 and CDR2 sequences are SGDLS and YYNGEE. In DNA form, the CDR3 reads TGTGCCAGCAGCGTAGGTCGGGACGGCTCTAACTATGGCTACACCTTC. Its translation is CASSVGRDGSNYGYTF.

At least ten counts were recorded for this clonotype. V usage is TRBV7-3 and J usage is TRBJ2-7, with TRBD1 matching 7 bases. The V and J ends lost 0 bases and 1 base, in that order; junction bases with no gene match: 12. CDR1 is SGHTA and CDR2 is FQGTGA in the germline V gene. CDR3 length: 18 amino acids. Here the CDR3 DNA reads TGTGCCAGCAGCTTAACGATGTCCCCCTGGACAGGATCCTACGAGCAGTACTTC. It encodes CASSLTMSPWTGSYEQYF.

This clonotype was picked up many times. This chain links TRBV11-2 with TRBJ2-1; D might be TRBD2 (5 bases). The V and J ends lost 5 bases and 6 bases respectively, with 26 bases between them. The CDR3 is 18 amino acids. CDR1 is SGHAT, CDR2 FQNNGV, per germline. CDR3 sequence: CASSGQGLRTEALNEQFF. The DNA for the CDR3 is TGTGCCAGCAGCGGTCAAGGCTTGAGGACGGAGGCACTCAATGAGCAGTTCTTC.

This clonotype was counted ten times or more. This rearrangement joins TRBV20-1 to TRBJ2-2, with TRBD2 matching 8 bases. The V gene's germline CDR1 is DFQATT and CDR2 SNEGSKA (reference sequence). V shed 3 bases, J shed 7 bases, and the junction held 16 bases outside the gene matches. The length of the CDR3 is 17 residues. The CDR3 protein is CSASGTCGRFLGGELFF. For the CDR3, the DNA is TGCAGTGCTAGCGGAACTTGCGGGAGGTTCCTAGGCGGGGAGCTGTTTTTT.

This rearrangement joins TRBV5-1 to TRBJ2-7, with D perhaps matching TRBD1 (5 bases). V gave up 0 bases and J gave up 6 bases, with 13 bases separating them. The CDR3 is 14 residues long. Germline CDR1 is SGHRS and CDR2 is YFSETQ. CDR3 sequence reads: CASSLVGQGREQYF. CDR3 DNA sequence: TGCGCCAGCAGCTTGGTTGGTCAGGGTCGCGAGCAGTACTTC.